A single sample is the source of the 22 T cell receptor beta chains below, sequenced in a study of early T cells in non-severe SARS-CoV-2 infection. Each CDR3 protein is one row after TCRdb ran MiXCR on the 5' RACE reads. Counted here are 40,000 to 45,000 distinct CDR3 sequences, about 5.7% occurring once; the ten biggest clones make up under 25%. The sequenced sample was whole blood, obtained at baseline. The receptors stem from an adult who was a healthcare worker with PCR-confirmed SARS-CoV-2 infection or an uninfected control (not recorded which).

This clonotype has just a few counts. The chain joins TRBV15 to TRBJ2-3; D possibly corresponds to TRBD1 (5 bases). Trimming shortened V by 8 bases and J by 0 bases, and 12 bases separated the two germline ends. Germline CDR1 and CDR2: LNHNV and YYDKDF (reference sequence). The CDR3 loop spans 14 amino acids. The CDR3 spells CATQTASSTDTQYF. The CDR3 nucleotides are TGTGCCACCCAGACAGCCTCGAGCACAGATACGCAGTATTTT.

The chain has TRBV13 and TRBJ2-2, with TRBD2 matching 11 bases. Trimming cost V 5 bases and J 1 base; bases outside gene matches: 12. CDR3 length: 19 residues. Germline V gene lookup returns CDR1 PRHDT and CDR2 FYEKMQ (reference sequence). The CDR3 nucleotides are TGTGCCAGCAGCCCTGTTAGGCATGGGACTAGCGGGAACACCGGGGAGCTGTTTTTT. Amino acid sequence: CASSPVRHGTSGNTGELFF.

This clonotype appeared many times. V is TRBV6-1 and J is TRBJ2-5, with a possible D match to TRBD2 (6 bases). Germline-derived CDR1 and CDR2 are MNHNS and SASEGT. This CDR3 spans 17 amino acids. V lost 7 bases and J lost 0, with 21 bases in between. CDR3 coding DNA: TGTGCCAGCACCACGGGGCGGGGCCTAAAGTACCAAGAGACCCAGTACTTC. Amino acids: CASTTGRGLKYQETQYF.

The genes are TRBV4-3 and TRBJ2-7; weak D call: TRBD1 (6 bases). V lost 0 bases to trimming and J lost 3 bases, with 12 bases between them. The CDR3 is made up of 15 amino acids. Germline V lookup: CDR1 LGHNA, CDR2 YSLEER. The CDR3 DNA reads TGCGCCAGCAGCCAAGATTTTGAACAGGGCTACGAGCAGTACTTC. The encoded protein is CASSQDFEQGYEQYF.

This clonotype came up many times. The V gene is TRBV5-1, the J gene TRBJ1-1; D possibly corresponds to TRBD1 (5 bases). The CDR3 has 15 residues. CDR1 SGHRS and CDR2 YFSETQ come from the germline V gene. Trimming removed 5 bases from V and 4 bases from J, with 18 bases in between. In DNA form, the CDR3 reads TGCGCCAGCAGTTTAGACAGACCTATGGGCACTGAAGCTTTCTTT. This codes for CASSLDRPMGTEAFF.

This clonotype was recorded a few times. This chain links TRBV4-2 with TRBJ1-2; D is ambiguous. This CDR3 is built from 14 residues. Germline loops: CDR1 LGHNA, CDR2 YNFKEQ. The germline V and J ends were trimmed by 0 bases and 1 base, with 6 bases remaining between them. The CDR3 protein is CASSQDYGNYGYTF. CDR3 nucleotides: TGTGCCAGCAGCCAAGACTACGGTAACTATGGCTACACCTTC.

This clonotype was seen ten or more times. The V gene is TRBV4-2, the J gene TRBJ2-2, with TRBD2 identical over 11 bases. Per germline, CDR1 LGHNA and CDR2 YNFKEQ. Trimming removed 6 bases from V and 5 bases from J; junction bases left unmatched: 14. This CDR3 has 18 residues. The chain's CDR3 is CASREIAGGPLKTGELFF. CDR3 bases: TGTGCCAGCAGAGAAATAGCGGGAGGGCCTTTGAAGACCGGGGAGCTGTTTTTT.

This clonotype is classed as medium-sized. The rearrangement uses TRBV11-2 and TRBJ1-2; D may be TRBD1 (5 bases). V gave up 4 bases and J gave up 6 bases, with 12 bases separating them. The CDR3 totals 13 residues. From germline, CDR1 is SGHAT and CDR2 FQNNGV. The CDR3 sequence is CASSSGRVNGYTF. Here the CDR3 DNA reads TGTGCCAGCAGCTCAGGGAGGGTGAATGGCTACACCTTC.

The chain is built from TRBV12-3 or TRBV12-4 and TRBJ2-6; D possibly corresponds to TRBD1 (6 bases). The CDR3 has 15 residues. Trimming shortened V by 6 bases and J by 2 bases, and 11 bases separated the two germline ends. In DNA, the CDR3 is TGTGCCAGCAGCAGAACAGGGACTGGGGCCAACGTCCTGACTTTC. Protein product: CASSRTGTGANVLTF.

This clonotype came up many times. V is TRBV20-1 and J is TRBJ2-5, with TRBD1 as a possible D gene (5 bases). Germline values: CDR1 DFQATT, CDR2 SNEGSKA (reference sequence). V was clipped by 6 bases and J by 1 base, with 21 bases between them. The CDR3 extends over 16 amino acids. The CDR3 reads CSANSGLGFSQETQYF. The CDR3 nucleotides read TGCAGTGCAAACTCAGGGCTAGGTTTCTCCCAAGAGACCCAGTACTTC.

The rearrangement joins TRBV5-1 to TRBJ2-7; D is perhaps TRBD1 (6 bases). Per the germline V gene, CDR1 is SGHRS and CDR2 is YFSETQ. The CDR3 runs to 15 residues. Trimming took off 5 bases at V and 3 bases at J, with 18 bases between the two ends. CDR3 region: CASRTGPVDSYEQYF. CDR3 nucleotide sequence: TGCGCCAGCAGGACCGGCCCAGTGGACAGCTACGAGCAGTACTTC.

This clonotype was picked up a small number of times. The CDR3 region is CSAQRGSYEQFF. In DNA, the CDR3 is TGCAGTGCCCAACGGGGTAGCTATGAGCAGTTCTTC. This chain connects TRBV20-1 to TRBJ2-1; D perhaps matches TRBD2 (5 bases). Looked up from germline, CDR1 is DFQATT and CDR2 is SNEGSKA (reference sequence). The V and J ends lost 6 bases and 8 bases respectively, with 14 bases between them. CDR3 size: 12 residues.

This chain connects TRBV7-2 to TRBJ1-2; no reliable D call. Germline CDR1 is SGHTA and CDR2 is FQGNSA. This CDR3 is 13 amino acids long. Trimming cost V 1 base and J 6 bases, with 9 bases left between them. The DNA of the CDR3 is TGTGCCAGCAGCTTAGGGGGAATGGATGGCTACACCTTC. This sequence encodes CASSLGGMDGYTF.

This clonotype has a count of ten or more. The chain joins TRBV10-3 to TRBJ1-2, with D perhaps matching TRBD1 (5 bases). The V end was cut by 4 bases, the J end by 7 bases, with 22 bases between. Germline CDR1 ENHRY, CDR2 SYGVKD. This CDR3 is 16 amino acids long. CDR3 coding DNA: TGTGCCATCAGTGCAGGGATGAAGAACCCTTCGGGTGGCTACACCTTC. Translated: CAISAGMKNPSGGYTF.

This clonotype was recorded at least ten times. DNA for the CDR3: TGTGCCAGCAGCGCCACGACAGGGAAGTGGGAGACCCAGTACTTC. This sequence encodes CASSATTGKWETQYF. The chain carries TRBV7-3 and TRBJ2-5; 7 nucleotides align to TRBD1. The CDR3 is made up of 15 amino acids. The germline gives CDR1 SGHTA, CDR2 FQGTGA. Unmatched junction bases numbered 11, after V lost 5 bases and J lost 5 bases.

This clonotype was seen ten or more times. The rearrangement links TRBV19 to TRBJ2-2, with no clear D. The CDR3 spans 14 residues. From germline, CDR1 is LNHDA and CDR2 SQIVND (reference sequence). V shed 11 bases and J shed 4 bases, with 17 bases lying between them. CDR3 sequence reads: CASQSQMSTGELFF. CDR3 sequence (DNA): TGTGCCTCTCAGTCCCAGATGTCCACCGGGGAGCTGTTTTTT.

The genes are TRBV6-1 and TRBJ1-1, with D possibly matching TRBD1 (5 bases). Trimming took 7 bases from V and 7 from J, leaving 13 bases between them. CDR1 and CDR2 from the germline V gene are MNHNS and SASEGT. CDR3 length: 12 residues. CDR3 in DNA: TGTGCCAGCACCTTTGGACAAAGTGAAGCTTTCTTT. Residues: CASTFGQSEAFF.

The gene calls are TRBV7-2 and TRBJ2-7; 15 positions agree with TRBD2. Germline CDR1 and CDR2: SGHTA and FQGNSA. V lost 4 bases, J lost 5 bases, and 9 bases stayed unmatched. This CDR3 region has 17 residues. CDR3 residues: CASSSWTSGRAKDEQYF. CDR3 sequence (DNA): TGTGCCAGCAGCTCCTGGACTAGCGGGAGGGCCAAGGACGAGCAGTACTTC.

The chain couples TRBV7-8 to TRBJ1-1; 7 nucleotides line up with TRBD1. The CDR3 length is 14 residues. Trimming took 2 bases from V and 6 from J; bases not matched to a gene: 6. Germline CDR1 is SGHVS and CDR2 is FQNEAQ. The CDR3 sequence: CASSLQGVRAEAFF. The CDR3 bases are TGTGCCAGCAGCTTACAGGGGGTTAGGGCTGAAGCTTTCTTT.

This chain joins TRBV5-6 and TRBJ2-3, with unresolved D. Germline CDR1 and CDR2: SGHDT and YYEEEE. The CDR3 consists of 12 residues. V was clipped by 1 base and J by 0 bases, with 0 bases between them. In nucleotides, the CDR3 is TGTGCCAGCAGCTTGAGCACAGATACGCAGTATTTT. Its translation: CASSLSTDTQYF.

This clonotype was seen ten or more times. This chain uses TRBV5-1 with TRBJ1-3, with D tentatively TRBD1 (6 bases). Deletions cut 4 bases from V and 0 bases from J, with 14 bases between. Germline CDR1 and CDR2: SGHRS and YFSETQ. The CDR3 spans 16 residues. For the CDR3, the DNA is TGCGCCAGCAGCGCTCAGGGGTCGAGCTCTGGAAACACCATATATTTT. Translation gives CASSAQGSSSGNTIYF.

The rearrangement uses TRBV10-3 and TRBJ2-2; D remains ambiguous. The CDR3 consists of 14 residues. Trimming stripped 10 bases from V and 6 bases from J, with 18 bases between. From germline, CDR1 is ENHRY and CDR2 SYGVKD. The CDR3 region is CATLPGPAAGELFF. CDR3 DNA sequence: TGTGCCACCCTCCCGGGCCCCGCGGCCGGGGAGCTGTTTTTT.